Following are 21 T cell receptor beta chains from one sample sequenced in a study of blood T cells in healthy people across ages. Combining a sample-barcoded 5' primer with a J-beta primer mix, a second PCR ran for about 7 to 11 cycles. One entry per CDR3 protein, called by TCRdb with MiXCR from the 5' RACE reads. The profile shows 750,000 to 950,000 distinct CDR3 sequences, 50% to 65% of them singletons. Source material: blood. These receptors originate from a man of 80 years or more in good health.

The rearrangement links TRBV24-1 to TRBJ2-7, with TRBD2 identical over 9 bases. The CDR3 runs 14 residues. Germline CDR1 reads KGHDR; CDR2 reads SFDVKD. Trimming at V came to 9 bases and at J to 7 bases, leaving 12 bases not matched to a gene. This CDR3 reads CATHPGLAGSEQYF. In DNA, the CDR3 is TGTGCCACCCACCCTGGGCTAGCGGGATCTGAGCAGTACTTC.

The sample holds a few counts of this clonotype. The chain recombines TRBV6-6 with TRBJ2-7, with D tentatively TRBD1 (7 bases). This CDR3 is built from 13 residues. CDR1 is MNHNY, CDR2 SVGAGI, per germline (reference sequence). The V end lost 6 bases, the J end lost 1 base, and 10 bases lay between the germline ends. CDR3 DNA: TGTGCCAGCAGGGCGGGACAGTCCTACGAGCAGTACTTC. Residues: CASRAGQSYEQYF.

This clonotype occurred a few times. CDR3 sequence (DNA): TGCGCCAGCAGCCGGGGGACAGGGACGAACACTGAAGCTTTCTTT. As protein: CASSRGTGTNTEAFF. The V call is TRBV5-1, the J call TRBJ1-1; 9 nucleotides agree with TRBD1. With V trimmed by 4 bases and J by 1 base, 5 bases remained unmatched. CDR3 length equals 15 residues. The germline V gene has CDR1 SGHRS and CDR2 YFSETQ.

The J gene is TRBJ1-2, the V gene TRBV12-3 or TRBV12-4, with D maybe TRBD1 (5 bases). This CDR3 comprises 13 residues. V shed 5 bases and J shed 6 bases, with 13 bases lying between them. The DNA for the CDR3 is TGTGCCAGCAGTACGCCTTCGGGGGATGGCTACACCTTC. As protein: CASSTPSGDGYTF.

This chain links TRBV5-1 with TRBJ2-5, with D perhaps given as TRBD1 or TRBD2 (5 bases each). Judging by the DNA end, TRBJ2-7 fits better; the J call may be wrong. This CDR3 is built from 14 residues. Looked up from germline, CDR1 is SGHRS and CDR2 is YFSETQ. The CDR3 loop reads CASSSGAGNYEQYF. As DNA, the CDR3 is TGCGCCAGCAGCTCTGGGGCGGGCAACTACGAGCAGTACTTC.

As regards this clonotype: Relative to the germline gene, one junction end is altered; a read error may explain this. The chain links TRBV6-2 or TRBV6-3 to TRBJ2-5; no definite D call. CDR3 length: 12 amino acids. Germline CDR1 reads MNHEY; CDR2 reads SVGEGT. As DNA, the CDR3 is TGTGCCAGCAGTTATCCAAGAGAGGCCCAGTACTTC. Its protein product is CASSYPREAQYF.

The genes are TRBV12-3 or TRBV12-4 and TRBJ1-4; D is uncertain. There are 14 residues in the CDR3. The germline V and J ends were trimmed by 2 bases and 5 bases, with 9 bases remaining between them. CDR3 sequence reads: CASSLRVGNEKLFF. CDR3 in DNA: TGTGCCAGCAGTTTACGAGTAGGGAATGAAAAACTGTTTTTT.

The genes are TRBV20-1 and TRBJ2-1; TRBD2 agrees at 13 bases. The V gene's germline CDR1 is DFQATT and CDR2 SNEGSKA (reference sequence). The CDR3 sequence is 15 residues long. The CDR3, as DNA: TGCGGGACTAGCGGGACAGGGGGATACACAAATGAGCAGTTCTTC. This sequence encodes CGTSGTGGYTNEQFF.

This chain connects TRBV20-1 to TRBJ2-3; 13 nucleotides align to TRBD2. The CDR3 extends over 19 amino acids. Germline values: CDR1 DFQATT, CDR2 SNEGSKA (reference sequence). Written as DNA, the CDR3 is TGCAGCTGTTCCGGGACTAGCGGGATAAGAGCCTTGGAGACAGATACGCAGTATTTT. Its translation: CSCSGTSGIRALETDTQYF.

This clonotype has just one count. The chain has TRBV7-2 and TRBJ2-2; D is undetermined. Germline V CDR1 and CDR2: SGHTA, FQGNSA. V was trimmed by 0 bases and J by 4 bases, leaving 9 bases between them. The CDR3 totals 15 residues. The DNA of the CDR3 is TGTGCCAGCAGCTTAGCGCGCGGTCTCACCGGGGAGCTGTTTTTT. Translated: CASSLARGLTGELFF.

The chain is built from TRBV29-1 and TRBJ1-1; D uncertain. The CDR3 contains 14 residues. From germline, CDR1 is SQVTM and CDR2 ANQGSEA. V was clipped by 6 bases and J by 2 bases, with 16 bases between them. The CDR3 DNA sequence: TGCAGCGTGGCCCCCAGGCTCATCAACACTGAAGCTTTCTTT. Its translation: CSVAPRLINTEAFF.

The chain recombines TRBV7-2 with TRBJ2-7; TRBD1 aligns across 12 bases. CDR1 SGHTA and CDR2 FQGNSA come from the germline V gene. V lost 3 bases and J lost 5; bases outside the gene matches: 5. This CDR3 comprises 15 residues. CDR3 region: CASSFSGTGGHEQYF. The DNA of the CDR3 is TGTGCCAGCAGCTTCTCCGGGACAGGGGGCCACGAGCAGTACTTC.

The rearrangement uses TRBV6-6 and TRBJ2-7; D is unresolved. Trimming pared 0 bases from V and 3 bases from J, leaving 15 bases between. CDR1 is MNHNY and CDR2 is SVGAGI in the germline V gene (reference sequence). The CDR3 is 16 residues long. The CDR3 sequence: CASSYSRSGRNYEQYF. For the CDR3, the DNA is TGTGCCAGCAGTTACTCGAGGTCCGGGCGGAACTACGAGCAGTACTTC.

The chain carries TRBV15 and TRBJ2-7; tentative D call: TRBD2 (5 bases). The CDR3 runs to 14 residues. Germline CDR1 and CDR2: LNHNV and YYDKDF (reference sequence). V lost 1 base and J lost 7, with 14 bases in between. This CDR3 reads CATSRGGNAEEQYF. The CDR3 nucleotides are TGTGCCACCAGCAGAGGAGGGAATGCGGAAGAGCAGTACTTC. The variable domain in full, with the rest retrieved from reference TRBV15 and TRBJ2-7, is DAMVIQNPRYQVTQFGKPVTLSCSQTLNHNVMYWYQQKSSQAPKLLFHYYDKDFNNEADTPDNFQSRRPNTSFCFLDIRSPGLGDTAMYLCATSRGGNAEEQYFGPGTRLTVT.

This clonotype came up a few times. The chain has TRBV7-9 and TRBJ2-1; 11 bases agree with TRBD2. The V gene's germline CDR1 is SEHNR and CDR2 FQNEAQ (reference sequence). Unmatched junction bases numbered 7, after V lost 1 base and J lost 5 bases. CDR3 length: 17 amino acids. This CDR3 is CASSLGALAGGHNEQFF. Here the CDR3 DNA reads TGTGCCAGCAGCTTAGGGGCCCTAGCGGGAGGCCACAATGAGCAGTTCTTC.

CDR3: CASSESAQGHRAYGYTF. The CDR3 region has the DNA TGTGCCAGCAGTGAATCCGCCCAGGGGCATCGAGCCTATGGCTACACCTTC. This chain links TRBV25-1 with TRBJ1-2; D is perhaps TRBD1 (6 bases). Germline loops: CDR1 MGHDK, CDR2 SYGVNS. Trimming took 1 base from V and 4 from J, leaving 19 bases between them. The CDR3 spans 17 residues.

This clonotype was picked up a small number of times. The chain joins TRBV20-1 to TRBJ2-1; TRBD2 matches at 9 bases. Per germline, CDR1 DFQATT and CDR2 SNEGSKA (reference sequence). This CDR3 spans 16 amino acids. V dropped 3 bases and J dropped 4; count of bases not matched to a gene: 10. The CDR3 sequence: CSARGSGLAQYNEQFF. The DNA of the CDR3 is TGCAGTGCTAGGGGGTCGGGACTAGCTCAGTACAATGAGCAGTTCTTC.

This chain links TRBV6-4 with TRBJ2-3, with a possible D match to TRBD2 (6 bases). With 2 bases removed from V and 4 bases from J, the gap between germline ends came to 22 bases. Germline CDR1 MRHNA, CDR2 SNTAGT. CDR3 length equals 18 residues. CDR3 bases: TGTGCCAGCAGTGACCCAAGGCCTAGCGAGACGTCTTCAGATACGCAGTATTTT. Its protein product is CASSDPRPSETSSDTQYF.

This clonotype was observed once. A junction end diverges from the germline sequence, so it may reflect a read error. The CDR3 sequence: CANSPYQPGRSYEQYF. As DNA, the CDR3 is TGTGCCAACAGCCCATATCAGCCGGGACGGTCCTACGAGCAGTACTTC. The chain employs TRBV7-3 and TRBJ2-7, with D perhaps being TRBD1 or TRBD2 (5 bases each). In germline, CDR1 is SGHTA, CDR2 FQGTGA. This CDR3 spans 16 amino acids.

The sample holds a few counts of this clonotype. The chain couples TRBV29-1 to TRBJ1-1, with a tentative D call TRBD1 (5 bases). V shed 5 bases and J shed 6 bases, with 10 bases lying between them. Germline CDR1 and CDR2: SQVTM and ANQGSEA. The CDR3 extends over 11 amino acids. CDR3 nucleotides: TGCAGCGTTCGGGGGTGGGCTGAAGCTTTCTTT. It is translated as CSVRGWAEAFF.

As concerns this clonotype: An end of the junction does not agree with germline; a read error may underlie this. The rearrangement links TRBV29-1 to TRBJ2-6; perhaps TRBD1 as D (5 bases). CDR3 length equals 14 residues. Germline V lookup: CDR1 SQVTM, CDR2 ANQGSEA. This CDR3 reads CSVYPTSGANALTF. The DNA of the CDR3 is TGCAGCGTTTACCCAACAAGTGGGGCCAACGCCCTGACTTTC.